One sample yielded the 16 T cell receptor beta chains listed below, sequenced in a study of blood T cell repertoires in COVID-19. Here immunoSEQ multiplex PCR was the method, and the copy in TCRdb shows in-frame clones only, minus some. The sample has under 250,000 clones, around 90% seen once. What was sequenced was peripheral blood. The receptor set was obtained from a man aged 25-45 years with COVID-19, enrolled during active disease.

Here the CDR3 reads CASSSGESSYNSPLHF. DNA for the CDR3: TGTGCCAGCAGTTCCGGAGAGAGCTCCTATAATTCACCCCTCCACTTT. This chain uses TRBV27 with TRBJ1-6, with unresolved D. Germline CDR1 and CDR2: MNHEY and SMNVEV (reference sequence). The ends were cut back, 4 bases at V and 0 bases at J, with 10 bases in the middle. This CDR3 contains 16 residues.

The rearrangement links TRBV4-3 to TRBJ1-1; D may be TRBD1 (6 bases). CDR1 and CDR2 from the germline V gene are LGHNA and YSLEER. Deletions cut 4 bases from V and 2 bases from J, with 17 bases between. This CDR3 comprises 16 residues. CDR3 sequence reads: CASSRFAGQRNTEAFF. CDR3 DNA sequence: TGCGCCAGCAGCCGTTTTGCTGGACAGAGAAACACTGAAGCTTTCTTT.

The V call is TRBV19, the J call TRBJ1-3, with D tentatively TRBD1 (6 bases). V dropped 3 bases and J dropped 5 bases, with 11 bases sitting between them. There are 14 residues in the CDR3. Germline V CDR1 and CDR2: LNHDA, SQIVND (reference sequence). CDR3 sequence reads: CASSMTDSRNTIYF. The CDR3 region has the DNA TGTGCCAGTAGTATGACGGACAGTCGAAACACCATATATTTT.

The chain is built from TRBV6-1 and TRBJ2-2; the D gene is possibly TRBD1 (6 bases). The CDR3 loop spans 17 amino acids. The V gene's germline CDR1 is MNHNS and CDR2 SASEGT. V was clipped by 0 bases and J by 5 bases, with 16 bases between them. The CDR3 nucleotides read TGTGCCAGCAGTGAAGCGTTCGGCAGGGGAGCGACCGGGGAGCTGTTTTTT. It translates to CASSEAFGRGATGELFF.

V and J are TRBV6-5 and TRBJ2-7; 7 bases align to TRBD2. V gave up 4 bases and J gave up 3 bases; unmatched junction bases: 9. The CDR3 is made up of 15 amino acids. CDR1 and CDR2 from the germline V gene are MNHEY and SVGAGI. The CDR3, as DNA: TGTGCCAGCAGTTCGACTAGCTTGGGACTCTACGAGCAGTACTTC. As protein: CASSSTSLGLYEQYF.

Of note for this clone: The sample has other DNA sequences that encode this CDR3 too. Here the CDR3 DNA reads TGCGCCAGCAGCTTGGTGGCAGGGGGAAACACTGAAGCTTTCTTT. Translating gives CASSLVAGGNTEAFF. The chain is built from TRBV5-1 and TRBJ1-1; 7 positions match TRBD1. Germline CDR1 SGHRS, CDR2 YFSETQ. Losses at the gene ends were 0 bases for V and 2 bases for J; bases not matched to a gene: 4. The CDR3 runs 15 residues.

The chain has TRBV6-6 and TRBJ1-2; weak D call: TRBD1 (5 bases). The CDR3 is made up of 15 amino acids. Germline-derived CDR1 and CDR2 are MNHNY and SVGAGI (reference sequence). Trimming stripped 7 bases from V and 5 bases from J, with 20 bases between. CDR3 in DNA: TGTGCCAGCATTGGGGCGACAGCAAACGAGTATGGCTACACCTTC. It yields the protein CASIGATANEYGYTF.

The J gene is TRBJ2-7, the V gene TRBV30; a possible D gene is TRBD2 (6 bases). Germline CDR1 reads GTSNPN; CDR2 reads SVGIG (reference sequence). This CDR3 has 13 residues. Between the trimmed V and J ends, which lost 4 bases and 3 bases, there was a span of 13 bases. CDR3 DNA sequence: TGTGCCTGGAATACCGGGGGATACTACGAGCAGTACTTC. Translation gives CAWNTGGYYEQYF.

This clone was counted once. The V gene is TRBV7-8, the J gene TRBJ2-1; D possibly corresponds to TRBD1 (6 bases). CDR1 SGHVS and CDR2 FQNEAQ come from the germline V gene. The CDR3 extends over 15 amino acids. Trimming pared 2 bases from V and 1 base from J, leaving 9 bases between. The CDR3 loop is CASSLHRDSYNEQFF. Here the CDR3 DNA reads TGTGCCAGCAGCTTACACAGGGATTCCTACAATGAGCAGTTCTTC.

The chain couples TRBV2 to TRBJ2-5; 12 nucleotides align to TRBD2. The CDR3 totals 16 residues. V was clipped by 6 bases and J by 1 base; unmatched bases: 6. In germline, CDR1 is SNHLY, CDR2 FYNNEI. CDR3 DNA: TGTGCCAGCAGCTCAGGACTAGCGGGGTTCCAAGAGACCCAGTACTTC. It codes for CASSSGLAGFQETQYF.

This rearrangement joins TRBV7-2 to TRBJ1-4, with TRBD1 matching 7 bases. CDR3 size: 13 residues. V lost 7 bases, J lost 8 bases, and 7 bases stayed unmatched. Germline V gene sequence: CDR1 SGHTA, CDR2 FQGNSA. CDR3 sequence (DNA): TGTGCCAGCACCCCGGACAGGAGAGAAAAACTGTTTTTT. It encodes CASTPDRREKLFF.

The rearrangement uses TRBV4-3 and TRBJ2-6, with 7 bases matching TRBD1. The CDR3 runs 18 residues. V was pared by 1 base and J by 1 base, with 7 bases of the junction left unmatched. Germline-derived CDR1 and CDR2 are LGHNA and YSLEER. Written as DNA, the CDR3 is TGCGCCAGCAGCCAAGTTATGATGACAGGGTCTGGGGCCAACGTCCTGACTTTC. Its protein product is CASSQVMMTGSGANVLTF.

The J gene is TRBJ2-1, the V gene TRBV6-5, with D unresolved. CDR1 is MNHEY and CDR2 is SVGAGI in the germline V gene. CDR3 length: 15 amino acids. V lost 0 bases and J lost 2, with 8 bases in between. CDR3 in amino acids: CASSYSGTTYNEQFF. CDR3 sequence (DNA): TGTGCCAGCAGTTACTCTGGCACAACCTACAATGAGCAGTTCTTC.

This chain uses TRBV23-1 with TRBJ2-7, with D possibly TRBD1 on 6 matching bases. TRBV23-1 is noted as an ORF with a role that remains uncertain. This CDR3 has 17 amino acids. Trimming removed 3 bases at V and 1 base at J, with 19 bases between. The CDR3 DNA follows: TGCGCCAGCAGTCAGGGGACACCACCTAGGCGATCCTACGAGCAGTACTTC. This codes for CASSQGTPPRRSYEQYF.

The gene calls are TRBV5-4 and TRBJ2-1; TRBD1 aligns across 7 bases. This CDR3 is 13 amino acids long. J lost 10 bases, V lost 0 bases, and 4 bases had no gene match. CDR1 SGHNT and CDR2 YYREEE come from the germline V gene (reference sequence). The CDR3 protein is CASSLDRDSEQFF. In DNA, the CDR3 is TGTGCCAGCAGCTTGGACAGGGACAGCGAGCAGTTCTTC.

The CDR3 sequence: CASSPVGQGNQPQHF. The DNA for the CDR3 is TGTGCCAGCAGCCCGGTTGGACAGGGTAACCAGCCCCAGCATTTT. V usage is TRBV7-2 and J usage is TRBJ1-5; 8 nucleotides agree with TRBD1. CDR1 is SGHTA and CDR2 is FQGNSA in the germline V gene. V dropped 5 bases and J dropped 7; count of bases not matched to a gene: 10. The CDR3 is 15 amino acids. The whole variable domain, filled in from reference TRBV7-2 and TRBJ1-5, reads GAGVSQSPSNKVTEKGKDVELRCDPISGHTALYWYRQSLGQGLEFLIYFQGNSAPDKSGLPSDRFSAERTGGSVSTLTIQRTQQEDSAVYLCASSPVGQGNQPQHFGDGTRLSIL.